This is a list of T cell receptor beta chains from one sample in a study of graft-versus-host responses after intestinal transplantation. Only in-frame clones appear in the TCRdb table, and some are missing; sequencing was by immunoSEQ multiplex PCR. Counted here are tens of thousands of clones, 90% to 95% occurring once; the ten biggest clones make up around 0.49%. Antigen specificity for these receptors is unknown. The sequencing used unstimulated CD8+ T cells sorted from spleen or lymph node cells, collected before intestinal transplant. All receptors come from a human donor who received an intestinal transplant. CDR3s include the opening cysteine and the closing phenylalanine or tryptophan. Each record gives: V gene, J gene, D gene, clone size, CDR3 length, CDR3 DNA, CDR3 protein. A D gene is named only where the DNA matches it firmly. Expanded clones get a size class; other rows say once, few or many, or leave the size out.

V: TRBV29-1; J: TRBJ1-2; D: TRBD1; size: .; length: 13; DNA: TGCAGCGCCAGGGACAGCCATAACTATGGCTACACCTTC; CDR3: CSARDSHNYGYTF
V: TRBV9; J: TRBJ2-7; D: TRBD1; size: .; length: 16; DNA: TGTGCCAGCAGCGACTCCCGCAGGGGGCTTTCCTACGAGCAGTACTTC; CDR3: CASSDSRRGLSYEQYF
V: TRBV12-5; J: TRBJ2-3; D: .; size: .; length: 16; DNA: TGTGCTAGTGGTTTGGTTTTCGGACTTAACACAGATACGCAGTATTTT; CDR3: CASGLVFGLNTDTQYF
V: TRBV2; J: TRBJ1-4; D: TRBD1; size: .; length: 16; DNA: TGTGCCAGCAGTGGAAAAACGGACAGGGGAGGGGAAAAACTGTTTTTT; CDR3: CASSGKTDRGGEKLFF
V: TRBV5-4; J: TRBJ2-5; D: TRBD2; size: .; length: 14; DNA: TGTGCCAGCAGCATTGGGGGGGGGCAAGAGACCCAGTACTTC; CDR3: CASSIGGGQETQYF
V: TRBV28; J: TRBJ2-1; D: TRBD1; size: .; length: 16; DNA: TGTGCCAGCAGTCCCCGCGGACAGGGACCCCACAATGAGCAGTTCTTC; CDR3: CASSPRGQGPHNEQFF
V: TRBV30; J: TRBJ2-7; D: .; size: .; length: 12; DNA: TGTGCCTGGAGCCCAGGGTGGAACGAGCAGTACTTC; CDR3: CAWSPGWNEQYF
V: TRBV15; J: TRBJ2-1; D: TRBD1; size: .; length: 18; DNA: TGTGCCACCAGCAGAACGCACTCCGGGACAGGATCTTACAATGAGCAGTTCTTC; CDR3: CATSRTHSGTGSYNEQFF
V: TRBV4-1; J: TRBJ2-3; D: TRBD2; size: .; length: 18; DNA: TGCGCCAGCAGCCCAACTCAACTAGCGGAGGCTAGCACAGATACGCAGTATTTT; CDR3: CASSPTQLAEASTDTQYF
V: TRBV5-1; J: TRBJ2-1; D: TRBD2; size: .; length: 15; DNA: TGCGCCAGCAGCTTGGGAAGCGGGATCTACAATGAGCAGTTCTTC; CDR3: CASSLGSGIYNEQFF
V: TRBV30; J: TRBJ2-3; D: TRBD2; size: .; length: 15; DNA: TGTGCCTGGAGGGGTAGCGGGAGCGACCTGGATACGCAGTATTTT; CDR3: CAWRGSGSDLDTQYF
V: TRBV27; J: TRBJ2-1; D: TRBD2; size: .; length: 17; DNA: TGTGCCAGCAGTTTTATATCTAGCGGGAGCTCCTACAATGAGCAGTTCTTC; CDR3: CASSFISSGSSYNEQFF
V: TRBV27; J: TRBJ2-1; D: .; size: .; length: 15; DNA: TGTGCCAGCAGTTCCCAGCTGGAGTATCTCAATGAGCAGTTCTTC; CDR3: CASSSQLEYLNEQFF
V: TRBV19; J: TRBJ1-4; D: TRBD1; size: .; length: 14; DNA: TGTGCCAGTACACACCCAGGGGGTATTGAAAAACTGTTTTTT; CDR3: CASTHPGGIEKLFF
V: TRBV28; J: TRBJ1-5; D: .; size: .; length: 14; DNA: TGTGCCAGCAGCTCTCCCCTATGGAATCAGCCCCAGCATTTT; CDR3: CASSSPLWNQPQHF
V: TRBV27; J: TRBJ2-3; D: TRBD1; size: once; length: 15; DNA: TGTGCCAGCAGTTGGACAGGGCGGGCCACAGATACGCAGTATTTT; CDR3: CASSWTGRATDTQYF
V: TRBV6-6; J: TRBJ2-7; D: TRBD1; size: .; length: 14; DNA: TGTGCCAGCAGTTACGGGACAGGGTTCCACGAGCAGTACTTC; CDR3: CASSYGTGFHEQYF
V: TRBV6-4; J: TRBJ1-5; D: .; size: .; length: 14; DNA: TGTGCCAGCAGTGCCGAAGGGGGGGATCAGCCCCAGCATTTT; CDR3: CASSAEGGDQPQHF
V: TRBV14; J: TRBJ2-7; D: TRBD1; size: .; length: 14; DNA: TGTGCCAGCAGCCTCGCCGGGACAGCCTACGAGCAGTACTTC; CDR3: CASSLAGTAYEQYF
V: TRBV15; J: TRBJ2-5; D: TRBD1; size: .; length: 16; DNA: TGTGCCACCAGCAGGGGGGACAGGGGCATCCAAGAGACCCAGTACTTC; CDR3: CATSRGDRGIQETQYF
V: TRBV6-1; J: TRBJ2-1; D: .; size: .; length: 14; DNA: TGTGCCAGCAGTGAAGAAATAGTCCTGGTCCTCCAGTTCTTC; CDR3: CASSEEIVLVLQFF
V: TRBV6-1; J: TRBJ1-6; D: TRBD1; size: .; length: 15; DNA: TGTGCCAGCAGTGACTGGACAGGCTATAATTCACCCCTCCACTTT; CDR3: CASSDWTGYNSPLHF
V: TRBV13; J: TRBJ2-1; D: TRBD1; size: .; length: 14; DNA: TGTGCCAGCAGCTTAGGCAGGGGGTTCAATGAGCAGTTCTTC; CDR3: CASSLGRGFNEQFF